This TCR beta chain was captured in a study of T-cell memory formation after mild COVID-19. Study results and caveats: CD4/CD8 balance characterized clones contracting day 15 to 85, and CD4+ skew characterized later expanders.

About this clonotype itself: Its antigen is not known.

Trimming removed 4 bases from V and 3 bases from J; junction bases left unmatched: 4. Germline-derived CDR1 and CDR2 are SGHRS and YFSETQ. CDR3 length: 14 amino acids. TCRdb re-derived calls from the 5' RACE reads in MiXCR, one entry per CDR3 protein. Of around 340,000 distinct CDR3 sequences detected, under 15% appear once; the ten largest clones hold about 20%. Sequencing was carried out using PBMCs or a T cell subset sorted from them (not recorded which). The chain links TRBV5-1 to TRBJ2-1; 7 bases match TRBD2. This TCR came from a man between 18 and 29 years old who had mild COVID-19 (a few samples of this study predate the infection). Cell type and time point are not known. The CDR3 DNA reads TGCGCCAGCAGCCCAGCGGGGTTCTACAATGAGCAGTTCTTC. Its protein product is CASSPAGFYNEQFF.